One and the same sample provided the 20 T cell receptor beta chains below, sequenced in a study of blood T cell repertoires in COVID-19 (TCRdb year 2020). Receptor libraries were prepared by the immunoSEQ multiplex PCR assay. TCRdb re-hosts the immuneACCESS table, in-frame sequences only. Its copies lack some clones; in the studies checked, an unresolved V gene accounts for under half of them, and the cause for the rest is not known. The sample has about 170,000 clones on record, 88% of them singletons. The ten largest clones take up under 30% of the sample. Sequenced: peripheral blood. These receptors all come from a man between 60 and 70 years old with acute or convalescent COVID-19.

The chain is built from TRBV6-5 and TRBJ1-5, with a weak D call TRBD1 (5 bases). The CDR3 is 15 amino acids. Germline CDR1 MNHEY, CDR2 SVGAGI. The V gene lost 2 bases and the J gene lost 5 bases, with 13 bases spanning the gap. The CDR3 region is CASSYSSGSHQPQHF. Written as DNA, the CDR3 is TGTGCCAGCAGTTACAGCTCAGGGTCGCATCAGCCCCAGCATTTT.

The chain combines TRBV29-1 with TRBJ2-7; D is undetermined. The CDR3 totals 12 residues. Between the trimmed V and J ends, which lost 5 bases and 0 bases, there was a span of 8 bases. The germline V gene has CDR1 SQVTM and CDR2 ANQGSEA. The CDR3 DNA reads TGCAGCGTTCGTCCCGGCTCCTACGAGCAGTACTTC. Its protein product is CSVRPGSYEQYF.

The CDR3 sequence is CATSDSGGPRSYEQYF. The CDR3, as DNA: TGTGCCACCAGTGATTCGGGAGGCCCGCGCTCCTACGAGCAGTACTTC. This sequence joins TRBV24-1 and TRBJ2-7; 7 nucleotides agree with TRBD2. The CDR3 sequence is 16 residues long. Per germline, CDR1 KGHDR and CDR2 SFDVKD. V was pared by 2 bases and J by 0 bases, with 6 bases of the junction left unmatched.

This chain joins TRBV12-3 or TRBV12-4 and TRBJ2-2, with unresolved D. The CDR3 runs to 13 residues. Trimming took off 1 base at V and 3 bases at J, with 3 bases between the two ends. CDR3 in amino acids: CASSLVDTGELFF. CDR3 nucleotide sequence: TGTGCCAGCAGTTTAGTCGACACCGGGGAGCTGTTTTTT.

The rearrangement joins TRBV14 to TRBJ2-2; D gene unclear. Trimming stripped 2 bases from V and 4 bases from J, with 8 bases between. Germline CDR1 is SGHDN and CDR2 is FVKESK. The CDR3 runs to 14 residues. CDR3 sequence (DNA): TGTGCCAGCAGCCAAACCAGATTCACCGGGGAGCTGTTTTTT. Translating gives CASSQTRFTGELFF.

The chain joins TRBV3-1 (or the pseudogene TRBV3-2) to TRBJ1-6; a weak D match, TRBD1 (5 bases). The CDR3 covers 13 residues. Germline CDR1 and CDR2: LGHDT and YNNKEL (reference sequence). The V end was cut by 3 bases, the J end by 10 bases, with 10 bases between. The CDR3 here is CASSQEGLSPLHF. CDR3 sequence (DNA): TGTGCCAGCAGCCAGGAGGGGCTGTCACCCCTCCACTTT.

V is TRBV19 and J is TRBJ1-5; TRBD1 agrees at 9 bases. Germline V gene lookup returns CDR1 LNHDA and CDR2 SQIVND (reference sequence). The V and J ends lost 7 bases and 2 bases, in that order; junction bases with no gene match: 12. This CDR3 has 17 amino acids. The CDR3 nucleotides read TGTGCCAGTACGAGACAGGGGGTGTTAAGGGGCAATCAGCCCCAGCATTTT. Translation: CASTRQGVLRGNQPQHF.

The CDR3 nucleotides read TGCGCCAGCAGCTCGGGGACAGGTAACACCGGGGAGCTGTTTTTT. Protein product: CASSSGTGNTGELFF. The V gene is TRBV5-1, the J gene TRBJ2-2, with TRBD1 matching over 8 bases. J gave up 2 bases and V 3 bases, and 3 bases lay outside the gene matches. The CDR3 totals 15 residues. Per germline, CDR1 SGHRS and CDR2 YFSETQ.

V is TRBV9 and J is TRBJ2-7, with D possibly TRBD2 on 5 matching bases. Germline V gene data show CDR1 as SGDLS and CDR2 as YYNGEE. This CDR3 contains 17 residues. V was trimmed by 3 bases and J by 1 base, leaving 20 bases between them. This CDR3 is CASSGSSVGVTSYEQYV. The CDR3 nucleotides read TGTGCCAGCAGCGGCTCGTCGGTCGGGGTGACTTCCTACGAGCAGTACGTC.

The CDR3 DNA reads TGTGCCAGCAGGTCGGGGGTAGGGACTGAAGCTTTCTTT. It yields the protein CASRSGVGTEAFF. This chain connects TRBV7-2 to TRBJ1-1, with D possibly TRBD1 on 5 matching bases. Germline CDR1 reads SGHTA; CDR2 reads FQGNSA. This CDR3 has 13 amino acids. V was clipped by 6 bases and J by 5 bases, with 13 bases between them. The whole variable domain, filled in from reference TRBV7-2 and TRBJ1-1, reads GAGVSQSPSNKVTEKGKDVELRCDPISGHTALYWYRQSLGQGLEFLIYFQGNSAPDKSGLPSDRFSAERTGGSVSTLTIQRTQQEDSAVYLCASRSGVGTEAFFGQGTRLTVV.

This clone turned up a few times. The chain couples TRBV3-1 (or the pseudogene TRBV3-2) to TRBJ2-5; possible D gene TRBD2, 5 bases. Germline lookup yields CDR1 LGHDT and CDR2 YNNKEL (reference sequence). The CDR3 loop spans 17 amino acids. Trimming shortened V by 1 base and J by 5 bases, and 20 bases separated the two germline ends. This CDR3 is CASSQGLWGSGGETQYF. DNA for the CDR3: TGTGCCAGCAGCCAAGGCTTATGGGGAAGCGGCGGGGAGACCCAGTACTTC.

This sequence joins TRBV10-3 and TRBJ2-7, with 8 bases identical to TRBD1. Germline-derived CDR1 and CDR2 are ENHRY and SYGVKD. The J segment lost 5 bases and the V segment lost 3 bases, leaving 6 bases of the junction unmatched. This CDR3 spans 14 amino acids. CDR3 residues: CAISDRGQVHEQYF. The CDR3 coding sequence is TGTGCCATCAGTGACAGGGGGCAAGTACACGAGCAGTACTTC.

The chain employs TRBV30 and TRBJ2-4, with D maybe TRBD2 (6 bases). V shed 3 bases and J shed 1 base, with 7 bases lying between them. The CDR3 loop spans 13 amino acids. Looked up from germline, CDR1 is GTSNPN and CDR2 is SVGIG (reference sequence). The CDR3 reads CAWRRGAKNIQYF. The CDR3 DNA sequence: TGTGCCTGGAGACGGGGGGCCAAAAACATTCAGTACTTC.

The gene calls are TRBV4-3 and TRBJ1-2; TRBD1 aligns across 9 bases. The CDR3 is 15 residues long. Per germline, CDR1 LGHNA and CDR2 YSLEER. J was trimmed by 4 bases and V by 0 bases; bases with no gene match: 3. CDR3 sequence (DNA): TGCGCCAGCAGCCAAGAAGGGACAGGGAGCTATGGCTACACCTTC. This codes for CASSQEGTGSYGYTF.

The chain joins TRBV6-2 or TRBV6-3 to TRBJ1-1; D is unclear. The CDR3 spans 12 residues. V gave up 2 bases and J gave up 10 bases, with 11 bases separating them. Germline V gives CDR1 MNHEY, CDR2 SVGEGT. The CDR3 bases are TGTGCCAGCAGTTACGCCCCATCAGGAGCTTTCTTT. Its protein product is CASSYAPSGAFF.

The J gene is TRBJ2-2, the V gene TRBV4-1, with D maybe TRBD2 (6 bases). The CDR3 has 14 residues. V was clipped by 3 bases and J by 2 bases, with 7 bases between them. Germline loops: CDR1 MGHRA, CDR2 YSYEKL. CDR3 residues: CASSQGTNTGELFF. In DNA form, the CDR3 reads TGCGCCAGCAGCCAGGGGACTAACACCGGGGAGCTGTTTTTT.

V gene TRBV12-5 combines with J gene TRBJ1-5; 9 bases match TRBD1. With 6 bases clipped from V and 8 bases from J, the junction kept 8 bases outside the gene matches. CDR3 length: 14 amino acids. CDR1 LGHNT and CDR2 FRNRAP come from the germline V gene. The CDR3 loop reads CASGQGQGVEPQHF. The CDR3 coding sequence is TGTGCTAGTGGCCAGGGACAGGGTGTAGAGCCCCAGCATTTT.

The gene calls are TRBV11-3 and TRBJ1-3; 9 bases fit TRBD1. The length of the CDR3 is 18 residues. Germline assignment: CDR1 SGHNT and CDR2 YENEEA. Trimming cost V 5 bases and J 0 bases; bases outside gene matches: 11. This CDR3 is CASSPGQGSISSGNTIYF. The CDR3 DNA reads TGTGCCAGCAGCCCGGGACAGGGTAGCATCAGCTCTGGAAACACCATATATTTT.

The rearrangement joins TRBV27 to TRBJ1-1; 10 bases fit TRBD1. The CDR3 runs to 14 residues. Germline V gives CDR1 MNHEY, CDR2 SMNVEV (reference sequence). V was clipped by 11 bases and J by 9 bases; unmatched bases: 15. In nucleotides, the CDR3 is TGTGCCTGTCGATCCGGGACAGGGGAACCTAAAGCTTTCTTT. It specifies CACRSGTGEPKAFF.

This rearrangement joins TRBV27 to TRBJ1-5; D remains ambiguous. The V gene lost 1 base and the J gene lost 1 base, with 11 bases spanning the gap. Germline CDR1 reads MNHEY; CDR2 reads SMNVEV (reference sequence). The CDR3 length is 16 residues. In DNA, the CDR3 is TGTGCCAGCAGTTTATATGCTCAGATAAGCAATCAGCCCCAGCATTTT. Translating it yields CASSLYAQISNQPQHF.